Following are 8 T cell receptor beta chains from one sample sequenced in a study of blood T cells in healthy people across ages. Primed by a sample-barcoded 5' primer and a J-beta primer mix, a second PCR proceeded for about 6 to 12 cycles. TCRdb reprocessed the 5' RACE reads with MiXCR, giving one entry per CDR3 protein. The top ten hold 15% to 20% of the sample, which has roughly 500,000 distinct CDR3 sequences, 25% to 30% seen once. Sequenced material: blood. The origin of the receptors is a woman between 65 and 79 years old in good health.

The sample holds a few counts of this clonotype. The rearrangement links TRBV29-1 to TRBJ2-7; the match to TRBD1 covers 8 bases. Gene TRBJ2-5 matches the end of the DNA better, so the J call may be wrong. There are 15 residues in the CDR3. Per the germline V gene, CDR1 is SQVTM and CDR2 is ANQGSEA. CDR3 coding DNA: TGCAGCGTCCAAAAGTCCGGGACAGGACAAGAGACCCAGTACTTC. Protein product: CSVQKSGTGQETQYF.

The sample holds a few counts of this clonotype. J is TRBJ1-1 and V is TRBV11-2; TRBD1 matches 7 bases. The CDR3 extends over 15 amino acids. The V gene's germline CDR1 is SGHAT and CDR2 FQNNGV. The ends lost 4 bases at V and 3 bases at J; junction bases unmatched: 8. CDR3 sequence: CASSSQTGEDTEAFF. The CDR3 DNA is TGTGCCAGCAGCTCCCAAACAGGGGAGGACACTGAAGCTTTCTTT. The full variable domain, with the rest looked up from reference TRBV11-2 and TRBJ1-1, is EAGVAQSPRYKIIEKRQSVAFWCNPISGHATLYWYQQILGQGPKLLIQFQNNGVVDDSQLPKDRFSAERLKGVDSTLKIQPAKLEDSAVYLCASSSQTGEDTEAFFGQGTRLTVV.

This clonotype appeared many times. The chain employs TRBV20-1 and TRBJ2-7, with 8 positions matching TRBD1. The length of the CDR3 is 13 residues. CDR1 is DFQATT and CDR2 is SNEGSKA in the germline V gene (reference sequence). V lost 3 bases, J lost 4 bases, and 5 bases stayed unmatched. The CDR3 loop reads CSASGQGLYEQYF. The CDR3 DNA reads TGCAGTGCTAGCGGACAGGGCCTTTACGAGCAGTACTTC.

This chain connects TRBV12-3 or TRBV12-4 to TRBJ1-2; possible D gene TRBD1, 5 bases. The CDR3 length is 12 residues. Trimming pared 7 bases from V and 8 bases from J, leaving 14 bases between. DNA for the CDR3: TGTGCCAGCACCCCTGCTTGGGGCGGCTACACCTTC. Encoded protein: CASTPAWGGYTF.

This clonotype was picked up many times. The chain recombines TRBV5-1 with TRBJ2-4, with TRBD2 identical over 11 bases. CDR1 is SGHRS, CDR2 YFSETQ, per germline. The CDR3 is made up of 15 amino acids. With V trimmed by 4 bases and J by 7 bases, 7 bases remained unmatched. CDR3 bases: TGCGCCAGCAGCGTAGGACTAGCGGGTTTTAACATTCAGTACTTC. As protein: CASSVGLAGFNIQYF.

J is TRBJ1-1 and V is TRBV5-6, with no clear D. Germline V gene data show CDR1 as SGHDT and CDR2 as YYEEEE. With 6 bases removed from V and 1 base from J, the gap between germline ends came to 10 bases. The CDR3 extends over 13 amino acids. The CDR3 DNA is TGTGCCAGCAACAAGGAAAGGAACACTGAAGCTTTCTTT. It is translated as CASNKERNTEAFF.

This clonotype has ten or more counts. The rearrangement joins TRBV4-1 to TRBJ2-5, with D perhaps assigned TRBD1 or TRBD2 (5 bases each). CDR1 MGHRA and CDR2 YSYEKL come from the germline V gene. The CDR3 loop spans 13 amino acids. Trimming took off 1 base at V and 3 bases at J, with 6 bases between the two ends. The DNA for the CDR3 is TGCGCCAGCAGCCAAGGGGGGAAAGAGACCCAGTACTTC. Its translation: CASSQGGKETQYF.

The chain has TRBV5-1 and TRBJ1-4, with D perhaps matching TRBD1 (6 bases). With 2 bases removed from V and 2 bases from J, the gap between germline ends came to 10 bases. Germline CDR1 reads SGHRS; CDR2 reads YFSETQ. The CDR3 extends over 15 amino acids. The CDR3 region has the DNA TGCGCCAGCAGCTTCACAGGGAGTACTAATGAAAAACTGTTTTTT. Translated: CASSFTGSTNEKLFF.